This passage covers 23 T cell receptor beta chains from one sample sequenced in a study of T cells in women clearing cervical HPV infection. Libraries were prepared by immunoSEQ multiplex PCR; TCRdb keeps only in-frame clonotypes and omits some of them. This repertoire includes 20,000 to 25,000 clones. Sequencing was carried out using blood buffy coat. The receptor source for this set is a woman between 18 and 75 years old with a cervical HPV16 infection that either progressed to CIN3+ or cleared (not recorded which).

To note about this clone: The read finishes 3 residues shy of the CDR3 end, and the germline J gene is used to complete it. The genes are TRBV7-2 and TRBJ1-2; D unresolved. This CDR3 contains 14 residues. Germline loops: CDR1 SGHTA, CDR2 FQGNSA. The CDR3: CASSPMAGRDTYTF. CDR3 DNA, as far as it was read: TGTGCCAGCAGCCCGATGGCAGGTAGAGATACC.

In the case of this clone: The CDR3 end falls 3 residues outside the read, so it is completed with the germline J gene. The chain has TRBV20-1 and TRBJ2-2; 11 bases fit TRBD1. The CDR3 has 18 residues. From germline, CDR1 is DFQATT and CDR2 SNEGSKA (reference sequence). V trimming: 2 bases; J trimming: 5 bases; junction bases outside the gene matches: 13. This CDR3 is CSARRTGGPSHKTGELFF. The CDR3 DNA, read in part, is TGCAGTGCTAGAAGGACAGGGGGCCCTTCTCACAAGACCGGGGAG.

For this clone: The read falls 3 residues short of the CDR3 end, and the missing part is taken from the germline J gene. The rearrangement joins TRBV7-9 to TRBJ1-5, with TRBD1 matching over 7 bases. The length of the CDR3 is 15 residues. The J segment lost 7 bases and the V segment lost 1 base, leaving 7 bases of the junction unmatched. Per germline, CDR1 SEHNR and CDR2 FQNEAQ (reference sequence). Incomplete CDR3 DNA: TGTGCCAGCAGCTTAGGACAGGGAATGATGCAGCCC. Protein: CASSLGQGMMQP. The whole CDR3 sequence is CASSLGQGMMQPQHF.

With respect to this clone: The CDR3 goes on 3 residues after the read ends, and that part is filled in from the germline J gene. The chain is built from TRBV27 and TRBJ2-3; D uncertain. The CDR3 has 13 amino acids. V lost 4 bases and J lost 1, with 6 bases in between. CDR1 is MNHEY and CDR2 is SMNVEV in the germline V gene (reference sequence). This CDR3 is CASSSLGTDTQYF. The CDR3 bases that were read are TGTGCCAGCAGTTCCCTAGGCACAGATACG.

With respect to this clone: The CDR3 end lies 3 residues beyond the end of the read and is filled in from the germline J gene. The genes are TRBV11-2 and TRBJ2-1; TRBD2 matches at 9 bases. The J segment lost 4 bases and the V segment lost 5 bases, leaving 6 bases of the junction unmatched. Germline CDR1 and CDR2: SGHAT and FQNNGV. The length of the CDR3 is 15 residues. The sequenced part of the CDR3 DNA is TGTGCCAGCAGCCCCGGACTAGCGCGATACAATGAG. Translated: CASSPGLARYNE. The CDR3 in its entirety is CASSPGLARYNEQFF.

On this clone: The read terminates 3 residues ahead of where the CDR3 ends, so the germline J gene completes it. V and J are TRBV6-2 or TRBV6-3 and TRBJ2-3; 9 positions match TRBD2. Germline V gives CDR1 MNHEY, CDR2 SVGEGT. V dropped 6 bases and J dropped 5; count of bases not matched to a gene: 6. The CDR3 contains 14 residues. CDR3 protein: CASRIAGAGDTQYF. The part of the CDR3 DNA that was read is TGTGCCAGCAGGATAGCGGGAGCGGGAGATACG.

To note about this clone: Sequencing ends 3 residues short of the CDR3 end; the germline J gene provides the rest. The chain has TRBV9 and TRBJ2-7; D is perhaps TRBD2 (6 bases). This CDR3 has 14 amino acids. V was trimmed by 0 bases and J by 0 bases, leaving 7 bases between them. The germline V gene encodes CDR1 SGDLS and CDR2 YYNGEE. The CDR3 sequence: CASSVGGDSYEQYF. The part of the CDR3 DNA that was read is TGTGCCAGCAGCGTAGGGGGGGACTCCTACGAG.

About this clone: Read coverage stops 3 residues before the CDR3 terminus; the germline J gene supplies the remainder. The chain recombines TRBV5-1 with TRBJ2-6; D not certain. CDR3 size: 16 residues. Trimming pared 1 base from V and 0 bases from J, leaving 8 bases between. From germline, CDR1 is SGHRS and CDR2 YFSETQ. CDR3 amino acids: CASSLPQSSGANVLTF. The CDR3 DNA, read in part, is TGCGCCAGCAGCTTGCCCCAGAGCTCTGGGGCCAACGTC.

Concerning this clone: The read ends 3 residues early relative to the CDR3; the germline J gene fills the gap. The gene calls are TRBV19 and TRBJ1-5, with D unresolved. CDR3 length equals 13 residues. The germline V gene encodes CDR1 LNHDA and CDR2 SQIVND (reference sequence). The germline V and J ends were trimmed by 3 bases and 5 bases, with 8 bases remaining between them. The covered CDR3 bases are TGTGCCAGTAGTATGGGCCTCGATCAGCCC. It translates to CASSMGLDQP. The whole CDR3 protein is CASSMGLDQPQHF.

Turning to this clone: The read halts 3 residues ahead of the CDR3 end, with the missing end drawn from the germline J gene. The chain uses TRBV19 and TRBJ1-2; TRBD1 matches at 7 bases. J was trimmed by 2 bases and V by 7 bases; bases with no gene match: 10. Germline V gives CDR1 LNHDA, CDR2 SQIVND (reference sequence). This CDR3 is 15 amino acids long. The sequenced part of the CDR3 DNA is TGTGCCAGTAAAGGACAGGCGGGAGGCAACTATGGC. This gives the protein CASKGQAGGNYG. Given in full, the CDR3 is CASKGQAGGNYGYTF.

Remarks on this clone: Coverage ceases 3 residues before the CDR3 finishes, and the germline J gene fills in the end. V usage is TRBV7-9 and J usage is TRBJ2-3; 8 bases are a match to TRBD1. The V gene's germline CDR1 is SEHNR and CDR2 FQNEAQ (reference sequence). The CDR3 is 14 residues long. CDR3 sequence: CASSSPGQAQPQYF. The sequenced CDR3 bases are TGTGCCAGCAGCTCCCCGGGACAGGCCCAGCCG.

Comments on this clone: Read data end 3 residues before the CDR3 end; the end is taken from the germline J gene. The rearrangement uses TRBV28 and TRBJ2-5; 8 nucleotides match TRBD1. The CDR3 has 17 amino acids. The germline V gene has CDR1 MDHEN and CDR2 SYDVKM. The trim removed 5 bases at V and 5 bases at J, leaving 16 bases unmatched. CDR3 DNA (partial): TGTGCCAGCAGTGTCAGATCGACAGGGGTACGACGGGAGACC. Translated, it gives CASSVRSTGVRRET. In full, the CDR3 is CASSVRSTGVRRETQYF.

For this clone: The sequence runs out 3 residues before the end of the CDR3; the remainder is reconstructed from the germline J gene. This chain uses TRBV14 with TRBJ2-6; 7 bases map to TRBD1. CDR3 length equals 17 residues. J was trimmed by 0 bases and V by 2 bases; bases with no gene match: 4. Germline CDR1 is SGHDN and CDR2 is FVKESK. The sequenced part of the CDR3 DNA is TGTGCCAGCAGCCAAACAGGGGTAATCTCTGGGGCCAACGTC. Encoded protein: CASSQTGVISGANV. The full-length CDR3 reads as CASSQTGVISGANVLTF.

CDR3 DNA, as far as it was read: TGTGCCAGCAGCCTCAGCGGTAGCACAGATACG. The encoded protein is CASSLSGSTDT. Given in full, the CDR3 is CASSLSGSTDTQYF. This chain joins TRBV7-2 and TRBJ2-3, with D perhaps matching TRBD2 (5 bases). The read terminates 3 residues before the CDR3 end, so the remaining end is supplied by the germline J gene. From germline, CDR1 is SGHTA and CDR2 FQGNSA. The CDR3 covers 14 residues. Trimming stripped 5 bases from V and 0 bases from J, with 9 bases between.

Of note for this clone: Read sequence stops 3 residues before the CDR3 end, and the germline J gene provides the missing end. The V and J genes are TRBV20-1 and TRBJ2-7, with a possible D match to TRBD1 (6 bases). V dropped 7 bases and J dropped 5 bases, with 21 bases sitting between them. The CDR3 sequence is 14 residues long. Germline V gene lookup returns CDR1 DFQATT and CDR2 SNEGSKA (reference sequence). The CDR3 bases that were read are TGCAGTGTAAAAGGATATACAGGGACCCACGAG. Amino acids: CSVKGYTGTHE. The entire CDR3 protein reads CSVKGYTGTHEQYF.

Remarks on this clone: The sequence runs out 3 residues before the end of the CDR3; the remainder is reconstructed from the germline J gene. The chain carries TRBV7-2 and TRBJ2-4; D might be TRBD1 (7 bases). Germline-derived CDR1 and CDR2 are SGHTA and FQGNSA. The CDR3 is 15 residues long. CDR3 bases read: TGTGCCAGCAGCACCCGGGGGACAGCTCTCCATGGT. Encoded protein: CASSTRGTALHG. The complete CDR3 reads CASSTRGTALHGQYF.

In the case of this clone: The read halts 3 residues ahead of the CDR3 end, with the missing end drawn from the germline J gene. The chain carries TRBV10-3 and TRBJ2-3; D gene ambiguous. Trimming took 8 bases from V and 2 from J, leaving 14 bases between them. The germline V gene encodes CDR1 ENHRY and CDR2 SYGVKD. The CDR3 length is 14 residues. The CDR3 DNA, read in part, is TGTGCCATCCGAGACGGCGGCCCCACAGATACG. It encodes CAIRDGGPTDT. The full-length CDR3 reads as CAIRDGGPTDTQYF.

As to this clone: The read terminates 3 residues ahead of where the CDR3 ends, so the germline J gene completes it. This chain joins TRBV30 and TRBJ2-2; D assignment may be TRBD1 or TRBD2 (5 bases each). Germline CDR1 reads GTSNPN; CDR2 reads SVGIG (reference sequence). The CDR3 totals 13 residues. The DNA read from the CDR3 is TGTGCCTGGGTATTGAGGGGCAATTCACCG. It yields the protein CAWVLRGNSP. The full CDR3 protein is CAWVLRGNSPLFF.

With respect to this clone: Read sequence stops 3 residues before the CDR3 end, and the germline J gene provides the missing end. The V gene is TRBV20-1, the J gene TRBJ2-5; D not resolved. CDR1 is DFQATT and CDR2 is SNEGSKA in the germline V gene (reference sequence). The CDR3 has 15 residues. The CDR3 loop reads CSARDRRQSVDTQYF. Partial CDR3 DNA: TGCAGTGCTAGAGATCGGCGGCAGAGCGTAGATACC.

Comments on this clone: The read terminates 3 residues ahead of where the CDR3 ends, so the germline J gene completes it. The gene calls are TRBV6-2 or TRBV6-3 and TRBJ2-5; 10 bases map to TRBD2. V lost 5 bases to trimming and J lost 5 bases; unmatched junction nucleotides: 8. In germline, CDR1 is MNHEY, CDR2 SVGEGT. The length of the CDR3 is 15 residues. CDR3 sequence: CASSPRAGGQETQYF. CDR3 bases read: TGTGCCAGCAGTCCTCGAGCGGGAGGGCAGGAGACC.

On this clone: The read is 3 residues too short to cover the CDR3 end, so that end is filled in from the germline J gene. The V call is TRBV19, the J call TRBJ2-1; the D gene is possibly TRBD2 (5 bases). The V gene's germline CDR1 is LNHDA and CDR2 SQIVND (reference sequence). This CDR3 spans 14 amino acids. The V and J ends lost 7 bases and 0 bases respectively, with 10 bases between them. The CDR3 DNA, read in part, is TGTGCCAGTAAAGCGGATAGCTCCTACAATGAG. It specifies CASKADSSYNE. The CDR3, in full, reads CASKADSSYNEQFF.

About this clone itself: With the read ending 3 residues before the CDR3 end, the germline J gene is used to fill in that end. The chain uses TRBV6-2 or TRBV6-3 and TRBJ2-1; 12 bases agree with TRBD2. In germline, CDR1 is MNHEY, CDR2 SVGEGT. This CDR3 has 17 amino acids. V lost 2 bases and J lost 0; bases outside the gene matches: 2. CDR3: CASSYETSGGSYNEQFF. The sequenced part of the CDR3 DNA is TGTGCCAGCAGTTACGAGACTAGCGGGGGCTCCTACAATGAG.

A note on this clone: The observed sequence ends 3 residues before the CDR3 terminus, with the missing tail filled in from the germline J gene. The rearrangement links TRBV5-1 to TRBJ2-3; 10 nucleotides line up with TRBD1. Germline V gene sequence: CDR1 SGHRS, CDR2 YFSETQ. The ends lost 3 bases at V and 4 bases at J; junction bases unmatched: 5. The length of the CDR3 is 15 residues. The CDR3 protein is CASSSGTGEADTQYF. The sequenced CDR3 bases are TGCGCCAGCAGCTCCGGGACAGGGGAGGCAGATACG.